A selection of T cell receptor beta chains follows, all from one sample in a study of cytomegalovirus exposure and HLA in healthy donors. Data came from immunoSEQ multiplex PCR; TCRdb stores just in-frame clones and leaves some out. Counted here are approximately 110,000 clones, about 70% occurring once; the ten biggest clones make up approximately 3%. Specimen: PBMCs. These receptors were collected from a man aged 30 to 45 in good health and CMV-seronegative. Both conserved end residues are part of each CDR3. A D gene is named only where the DNA matches it firmly. The size field is filled for only some rows; it gives once, few, many or a size class.

clone size | J gene | CDR3 length | V gene | D gene | CDR3 DNA | CDR3 protein
. | TRBJ2-1 | 15 | TRBV12-5 | . | TGTGCTAGTGGTTTGGGGCAGGTTGCCTACAATGAGCAGTTCTTC | CASGLGQVAYNEQFF
once | TRBJ1-5 | 14 | TRBV7-2 | . | TGTGCCAGCAGTTCCCGGGGGGGATGGCAGCCCCAGCATTTT | CASSSRGGWQPQHF
. | TRBJ2-5 | 15 | TRBV5-1 | TRBD1 | TGCGCCAGCAGCTTGGGACAGGGGGCCGGTGAGACCCAGTACTTC | CASSLGQGAGETQYF
few | TRBJ2-7 | 12 | TRBV30 | . | TGTGCCTGGACTACAGGGACGTACGAGCAGTACTTC | CAWTTGTYEQYF
. | TRBJ2-3 | 18 | TRBV11-3 | TRBD1 | TGTGCCAGCAGTGCCGGCCAGGGGGTCTATGCTAGCACAGATACGCAGTATTTT | CASSAGQGVYASTDTQYF
. | TRBJ1-1 | 15 | TRBV5-1 | . | TGCGCCAGCAGCCCGTCGACTCCACGGAGGACTGAAGCTTTCTTT | CASSPSTPRRTEAFF
. | TRBJ2-1 | 15 | TRBV6-1 | TRBD2 | TGTGCCAGCAGGCGTGGACTAGCGGGAGGAAATGAGCAGTTCTTC | CASRRGLAGGNEQFF
. | TRBJ2-3 | 19 | TRBV7-2 | TRBD2 | TGTGCCAGCAGCATCCTCTGGACTAGCGGGCAACCTAGCACAGATACGCAGTATTTT | CASSILWTSGQPSTDTQYF
. | TRBJ2-6 | 21 | TRBV12-5 | . | TGTGCTAGTGGTTTGGTACCCCTTTGGCAGGTTATGACCTCTGGGGCCAACGTCCTGACTTTC | CASGLVPLWQVMTSGANVLTF
. | TRBJ1-5 | 16 | TRBV28 | TRBD1 | TGTGCCAGTAAACTTACCGGGACAGGGGATAGACAGCCCCAGCATTTT | CASKLTGTGDRQPQHF
. | TRBJ2-1 | 14 | TRBV7-2 | TRBD2 | TGTGCCAGCAGCTCTAGCGGGGGGGACAGTGAGCAGTTCTTC | CASSSSGGDSEQFF
. | TRBJ2-7 | 10 | TRBV29-1 | TRBD1 | TGCAGCGTGTACGACAGGGGGGTCGCATTC | CSVYDRGVAF
. | TRBJ1-2 | 15 | TRBV28 | . | TGTGCCAGCAGCCTGGGGGGGGCTCGCAGGAATGGCTACACCTTC | CASSLGGARRNGYTF
. | TRBJ2-1 | 19 | TRBV14 | TRBD2 | TGTGCCAGCAGCGCAATCCCCGGAGGAGGGACTAGCGGGAGGTATGAGCAGTTCTTC | CASSAIPGGGTSGRYEQFF
. | TRBJ2-3 | 14 | TRBV29-1 | TRBD2 | TGCAGCGGTTTCCGGCGGGGGAGCACAGATACGCAGTATTTT | CSGFRRGSTDTQYF
. | TRBJ2-7 | 11 | TRBV6-1 | . | TGTGCCAGCAGTGAATTTCTCGAGCAGTACTTC | CASSEFLEQYF
. | TRBJ2-1 | 15 | TRBV7-9 | TRBD2 | TGTGCCAGCAGCTTAGCTAGCGGGAGCTTCAATGAGCAGTTCTTC | CASSLASGSFNEQFF
few | TRBJ2-1 | 17 | TRBV15 | TRBD2 | TGTGCCACCAGCAAGACGGGACTAGCTTCTTTCCACAATGAGCAGTTCTTC | CATSKTGLASFHNEQFF
. | TRBJ1-1 | 16 | TRBV5-1 | . | TGCGCCAGCAGCTTGCTAACAGGGACGCTGTACACTGAAGCTTTCTTT | CASSLLTGTLYTEAFF
. | TRBJ2-7 | 13 | TRBV7-2 | TRBD2 | TGTGCCAGCGTATCGGGAGGGCCAAACGAGCAGTACTTC | CASVSGGPNEQYF